Shown below are 26 T cell receptor beta chains from a single sample sequenced in a study of cytomegalovirus exposure and HLA in healthy donors (dated by TCRdb to the late 2010s). The library was obtained by the immunoSEQ multiplex PCR assay. For the multiplex PCR, a mixture combining 60 forward primers for TCR Vbeta segments and 13 reverse primers for TCR Jbeta segments was used. Not all clones reach the TCRdb copy of this immuneACCESS table, which keeps in-frame sequences only. Checked studies attribute under half of the gap to unresolved V genes and leave the rest unexplained. The sample's table covers about 52,000 clones. The leading ten clones occupy about 12% of the sample. The sample taken for sequencing was PBMCs. Receptor source: a woman aged 60-75 years in good health and CMV-seropositive.

The V gene is TRBV5-1, the J gene TRBJ2-1; 12 nucleotides line up with TRBD1. The V gene end was trimmed by 4 bases and the J gene end by 10 bases; junction bases not matched to a gene: 6. Per the germline V gene, CDR1 is SGHRS and CDR2 is YFSETQ. The CDR3 consists of 14 residues. The CDR3 sequence: CASSGGQGAGEQFF. The CDR3 coding sequence is TGCGCCAGCAGCGGGGGACAGGGGGCAGGGGAGCAGTTCTTC.

This sequence joins TRBV5-1 and TRBJ2-1, with D possibly TRBD1 on 6 matching bases. Per the germline V gene, CDR1 is SGHRS and CDR2 is YFSETQ. Deletions cut 0 bases from V and 12 bases from J, with 16 bases between. The CDR3 totals 14 residues. CDR3 amino acids: CASSLGAGAVGQFF. For the CDR3, the DNA is TGCGCCAGCAGCTTGGGGGCAGGGGCCGTGGGGCAGTTCTTC.

This chain uses TRBV6-6 with TRBJ1-2; TRBD1 might be the D (5 bases). This CDR3 is built from 14 residues. The V gene's germline CDR1 is MNHNY and CDR2 SVGAGI (reference sequence). V dropped 3 bases and J dropped 3 bases, with 11 bases sitting between them. In DNA form, the CDR3 reads TGTGCCAGCAGTTATGCCGGGGGGGACTATGGCTACACCTTC. Translation: CASSYAGGDYGYTF.

The gene calls are TRBV2 and TRBJ1-1; no definite D call. Germline V CDR1 and CDR2: SNHLY, FYNNEI. V was cut by 1 base and J by 1 base, with 13 bases left in between. The CDR3 contains 16 residues. The CDR3 nucleotides are TGTGCCAGCAGTGAAGATTTCGGACTTCGGAACACTGAAGCTTTCTTT. Its translation: CASSEDFGLRNTEAFF.

The chain carries TRBV5-1 and TRBJ1-1; tentative D call: TRBD1 (5 bases). The CDR3 is 14 amino acids. The V and J ends lost 4 bases and 6 bases respectively, with 16 bases between them. Looked up from germline, CDR1 is SGHRS and CDR2 is YFSETQ. CDR3 sequence reads: CASSTFTGAPEAFF. The CDR3 DNA follows: TGCGCCAGCAGCACCTTCACAGGAGCTCCTGAAGCTTTCTTT.

The rearrangement uses TRBV19 and TRBJ1-5; weak D call: TRBD1 (6 bases). CDR3 length: 16 amino acids. In germline, CDR1 is LNHDA, CDR2 SQIVND (reference sequence). The germline V and J ends were trimmed by 3 bases and 3 bases, with 15 bases remaining between them. The CDR3 sequence is CASSILGGLANQPQHF. CDR3 nucleotide sequence: TGTGCCAGTAGTATTCTGGGGGGGCTCGCCAATCAGCCCCAGCATTTT. The full variable domain, completed using reference TRBV19 and TRBJ1-5, is DGGITQSPKYLFRKEGQNVTLSCEQNLNHDAMYWYRQDPGQGLRLIYYSQIVNDFQKGDIAEGYSVSREKKESFPLTVTSAQKNPTAFYLCASSILGGLANQPQHFGDGTRLSIL.

The rearrangement uses TRBV20-1 and TRBJ1-1; D not resolved. The CDR3 sequence is 11 residues long. V lost 6 bases and J lost 0, with 5 bases in between. Germline V gene lookup returns CDR1 DFQATT and CDR2 SNEGSKA (reference sequence). The CDR3: CSAPLNTEAFF. The CDR3 nucleotides are TGCAGTGCCCCCTTGAACACTGAAGCTTTCTTT.

This chain links TRBV5-6 with TRBJ1-5; 7 bases line up with TRBD1. Germline CDR1 reads SGHDT; CDR2 reads YYEEEE. This CDR3 spans 15 amino acids. The V segment lost 1 base and the J segment 1 base; nucleotides outside the gene matches: 2. The CDR3 DNA is TGTGCCAGCAGCTTGTCGACAGGGAGCAATCAGCCCCAGCATTTT. Protein: CASSLSTGSNQPQHF.

The V call is TRBV29-1, the J call TRBJ1-1, with 7 bases identical to TRBD1. The length of the CDR3 is 14 residues. The V gene's germline CDR1 is SQVTM and CDR2 ANQGSEA. J was trimmed by 3 bases and V by 6 bases; bases with no gene match: 10. CDR3 amino acids: CSVTQTGTDTEAFF. In DNA form, the CDR3 reads TGCAGCGTCACCCAGACAGGGACGGACACTGAAGCTTTCTTT.

The gene calls are TRBV2 and TRBJ2-1; D gene ambiguous. This CDR3 has 15 residues. Trimming took off 5 bases at V and 0 bases at J, with 11 bases between the two ends. Germline V CDR1 and CDR2: SNHLY, FYNNEI. The CDR3 nucleotides read TGTGCCAGCAGTATCCTAGAGTCCTCCTACAATGAGCAGTTCTTC. This translates into CASSILESSYNEQFF.

J is TRBJ2-7 and V is TRBV5-4, with D possibly TRBD1 on 5 matching bases. V was trimmed by 2 bases and J by 4 bases, leaving 13 bases between them. Germline V lookup: CDR1 SGHNT, CDR2 YYREEE (reference sequence). The CDR3 contains 14 residues. Written as DNA, the CDR3 is TGTGCCAGCAGCTTAGCAGGGATCGTTTACGAGCAGTACTTC. Its protein product is CASSLAGIVYEQYF. Full variable domain (rest looked up from reference TRBV5-4 and TRBJ2-7): ETGVTQSPTHLIKTRGQQVTLRCSSQSGHNTVSWYQQALGQGPQFIFQYYREEENGRGNFPPRFSGLQFPNYSSELNVNALELDDSALYLCASSLAGIVYEQYFGPGTRLTVT.

The V call is TRBV5-6, the J call TRBJ1-1; 10 bases align to TRBD1. Unmatched junction bases numbered 1, after V lost 3 bases and J lost 8 bases. The germline V gene encodes CDR1 SGHDT and CDR2 YYEEEE. The CDR3 loop spans 12 amino acids. The CDR3 DNA reads as TGTGCCAGCAGCTGGGGACAGGGGGAAGCTTTCTTT. The encoded protein is CASSWGQGEAFF.

The chain couples TRBV4-1 to TRBJ2-7, with D uncertain. Looked up from germline, CDR1 is MGHRA and CDR2 is YSYEKL. Trimming cost V 0 bases and J 2 bases, with 20 bases left between them. The CDR3 runs to 18 residues. The CDR3 nucleotides are TGCGCCAGCAGCCAAGAGATTGTAGGTGCTGAAAGCGCCTACGAGCAGTACTTC. This encodes CASSQEIVGAESAYEQYF.

The chain joins TRBV5-1 to TRBJ2-2; TRBD2 agrees at 7 bases. Germline CDR1 reads SGHRS; CDR2 reads YFSETQ. The trim removed 4 bases at V and 5 bases at J, leaving 8 bases unmatched. The CDR3 is 15 residues long. CDR3 protein: CASSSGERDTGELFF. CDR3 in DNA: TGCGCCAGCAGCAGCGGGGAAAGGGATACCGGGGAGCTGTTTTTT.

The chain has TRBV28 and TRBJ1-5; 8 bases are a match to TRBD1. Trimming at V came to 5 bases and at J to 5 bases, leaving 11 bases not matched to a gene. This CDR3 spans 16 amino acids. Germline-derived CDR1 and CDR2 are MDHEN and SYDVKM. CDR3 bases: TGTGCCAGCAGTCCACGAGGGGGACAGGCGTATCAGCCCCAGCATTTT. This translates into CASSPRGGQAYQPQHF.

The chain is built from TRBV18 and TRBJ1-5; TRBD1 aligns across 8 bases. CDR1 and CDR2 from the germline V gene are KGHSH and LQKENI. The CDR3 is 15 amino acids. V was clipped by 5 bases and J by 1 base; unmatched bases: 4. In DNA form, the CDR3 reads TGTGCCAGCTCATTAGGACAGGGCAGCAATCAGCCCCAGCATTTT. Amino acid sequence: CASSLGQGSNQPQHF.

The rearrangement joins TRBV6-1 to TRBJ2-2; 8 bases match TRBD1. Trimming removed 6 bases from V and 6 bases from J; junction bases left unmatched: 9. The CDR3 consists of 15 residues. The germline V gene encodes CDR1 MNHNS and CDR2 SASEGT. The CDR3 coding sequence is TGTGCCAGCAGACAGGACAGGGTTGGCGCCGGGGAGCTGTTTTTT. Its protein is CASRQDRVGAGELFF.

The rearrangement uses TRBV4-1 and TRBJ1-4; 7 positions agree with TRBD1. The CDR3 loop spans 15 amino acids. The junction had 5 bases not matched to a gene; V was cut back by 0 bases and J by 7 bases. Germline V lookup: CDR1 MGHRA, CDR2 YSYEKL. The CDR3 here is CASSQDIRDSEKLFF. The CDR3 bases are TGCGCCAGCAGCCAAGACATCCGGGACAGTGAAAAACTGTTTTTT.

This chain uses TRBV6-1 with TRBJ2-7, with TRBD1 matching over 7 bases. The CDR3 is 13 amino acids. Trimming at V came to 7 bases and at J to 2 bases, leaving 5 bases not matched to a gene. CDR1 is MNHNS, CDR2 SASEGT, per germline. CDR3: CASNGQVPYEQYF. The CDR3 DNA is TGTGCCAGCAATGGACAGGTTCCCTACGAGCAGTACTTC.

CDR3 nucleotides: TGTGCCAGCAGGTCCCCCCGGCGGGGGGGCTACGAGCAGTACTTC. Its protein product is CASRSPRRGGYEQYF. V and J are TRBV28 and TRBJ2-7, with 9 nucleotides matching TRBD2. After removal of 6 bases from V and 3 bases from J, the junction contained 9 bases not matched to a gene. Germline lookup yields CDR1 MDHEN and CDR2 SYDVKM. The CDR3 is 15 amino acids.

This chain connects TRBV4-3 to TRBJ2-2; 9 nucleotides align to TRBD1. This CDR3 comprises 17 residues. J gave up 1 base and V 4 bases, and 7 bases lay outside the gene matches. Germline CDR1 is LGHNA and CDR2 is YSLEER. This CDR3 reads CASSRLGQGENTGELFF. In nucleotides, the CDR3 is TGCGCCAGCAGCCGTCTGGGACAGGGCGAGAACACCGGGGAGCTGTTTTTT.

The V call is TRBV28, the J call TRBJ1-5; the D is unclear. The germline gives CDR1 MDHEN, CDR2 SYDVKM. Trimming removed 6 bases at V and 2 bases at J, with 14 bases between. The CDR3 has 15 amino acids. The CDR3 here is CASRPPPGGNQPQHF. CDR3 coding DNA: TGTGCCAGCAGGCCCCCCCCCGGGGGCAATCAGCCCCAGCATTTT.

The chain joins TRBV5-4 to TRBJ2-5; D remains ambiguous. This CDR3 has 12 amino acids. V was pared by 4 bases and J by 1 base, with 5 bases between. Germline loops: CDR1 SGHNT, CDR2 YYREEE (reference sequence). The CDR3 spells CASSLPQETQYF. The CDR3 DNA follows: TGTGCCAGCAGCCTACCCCAAGAGACCCAGTACTTC.

The chain recombines TRBV10-2 with TRBJ1-1, with 7 bases identical to TRBD1. The ends lost 9 bases at V and 8 bases at J; junction bases unmatched: 12. Germline CDR1 WSHSY, CDR2 SAAADI. The CDR3 extends over 13 amino acids. CDR3: CASTLRRDREAFF. CDR3 nucleotides: TGCGCCAGTACCCTCCGCCGGGACAGAGAAGCTTTCTTT.

V usage is TRBV6-6 and J usage is TRBJ1-1; 7 bases match TRBD1. Trimming took 7 bases from V and 4 from J; bases not matched to a gene: 6. The CDR3 runs to 13 residues. Germline V gives CDR1 MNHNY, CDR2 SVGAGI (reference sequence). The CDR3 DNA sequence: TGTGCCAGCACCCTTCCAGGGGGCACTGAAGCTTTCTTT. Translating it yields CASTLPGGTEAFF.

This chain connects TRBV29-1 to TRBJ1-1; D is perhaps TRBD1 (5 bases). This CDR3 is 13 amino acids long. The germline V gene has CDR1 SQVTM and CDR2 ANQGSEA. The V gene lost 6 bases and the J gene lost 1 base, with 12 bases spanning the gap. CDR3 DNA sequence: TGCAGCGTCGAGACGACAGAGAACACTGAAGCTTTCTTT. This gives the protein CSVETTENTEAFF.